Shown below are 26 T cell receptor beta chains from a single sample sequenced in a study of CD8 T cells in ankylosing spondylitis (dated by TCRdb to 2017 to 2019). Receptor libraries were prepared by 5' RACE. The reads were generated on an Illumina HiSeq 2500. TCRdb ran its own pipeline on the public reads, namely fastp trimming at Q25 and MiXCR clone calling, and kept in-frame beta chains. A single entry per CDR3 protein holds the most common genes and DNA from its merged rows. The table for this sample lists roughly 240,000 distinct CDR3 sequences; approximately 8% of them were counted only once. Jointly, the top ten make up 4.8% of the sample. The sequencing input was blood, either unsorted or a sorted T cell fraction (not recorded which). These receptors were obtained from a female donor with ankylosing spondylitis or in good health (not recorded which).

This clonotype appeared many times. The rearrangement uses TRBV27 and TRBJ1-5; the match to TRBD1 covers 7 bases. This CDR3 is built from 14 residues. V shed 8 bases and J 0 bases; nucleotides not matched to a gene: 4. CDR1 is MNHEY and CDR2 is SMNVEV in the germline V gene (reference sequence). DNA of the CDR3: TGTGCCAGCGGTCCAGGGGGTAGCAATCAGCCCCAGCATTTT. Translating it yields CASGPGGSNQPQHF.

This clonotype was recorded many times. This rearrangement joins TRBV6-6 to TRBJ2-2; D is unclear. CDR3 size: 12 residues. CDR1 is MNHNY, CDR2 SVGAGI, per germline (reference sequence). The V end was cut by 2 bases, the J end by 6 bases, with 4 bases between. The CDR3 sequence: CASSYLSGELFF. The CDR3 DNA follows: TGTGCCAGCAGTTACCTTTCCGGGGAGCTGTTTTTT.

This clonotype was seen ten or more times. The chain links TRBV20-1 to TRBJ2-3; tentatively, D is TRBD2 (5 bases). Deletions cut 0 bases from V and 0 bases from J, with 13 bases between. Germline CDR1 and CDR2: DFQATT and SNEGSKA (reference sequence). The CDR3 has 16 amino acids. CDR3: CSAREVGLASTDTQYF. CDR3 nucleotides: TGCAGTGCTAGAGAGGTCGGCCTAGCAAGCACAGATACGCAGTATTTT.

There are many counts of this clonotype. J is TRBJ2-5 and V is TRBV5-6; 8 bases fit TRBD2. Per the germline V gene, CDR1 is SGHDT and CDR2 is YYEEEE. The CDR3 runs to 13 residues. V gave up 6 bases and J gave up 5 bases; unmatched junction bases: 6. DNA of the CDR3: TGTGCCAGCATCGATAGCGGGACGGAGACCCAGTACTTC. It specifies CASIDSGTETQYF.

This clonotype was seen repeatedly, ten times or more. The V call is TRBV29-1, the J call TRBJ2-7, with D unresolved. The V end lost 4 bases, the J end lost 2 bases, and 12 bases lay between the germline ends. The CDR3 runs 13 residues. Germline-derived CDR1 and CDR2 are SQVTM and ANQGSEA. This CDR3 is CSVVGPPPYEQYF. The CDR3 nucleotides are TGCAGCGTTGTTGGACCTCCTCCCTACGAGCAGTACTTC.

This clonotype was recorded at least ten times. The V and J genes are TRBV2 and TRBJ2-2; no clear D gene. There are 14 residues in the CDR3. Trimming stripped 4 bases from V and 4 bases from J, with 10 bases between. Germline assignment: CDR1 SNHLY and CDR2 FYNNEI. CDR3 bases: TGTGCCAGCAGTGCTATAGTAACCACCGGGGAGCTGTTTTTT. It encodes CASSAIVTTGELFF.

Many counts were recorded for this clonotype. The chain recombines TRBV9 with TRBJ2-2; tentatively, D is TRBD2 (6 bases). The germline gives CDR1 SGDLS, CDR2 YYNGEE. The CDR3 contains 13 residues. V dropped 4 bases and J dropped 6 bases, with 10 bases sitting between them. The CDR3 DNA reads as TGTGCCAGCAGCCCGCGACTAGCCGGGGAGCTGTTTTTT. This codes for CASSPRLAGELFF.

This clonotype was picked up many times. This sequence joins TRBV20-1 and TRBJ2-7; TRBD2 matches 9 bases. This CDR3 is 14 amino acids long. Germline V gene lookup returns CDR1 DFQATT and CDR2 SNEGSKA (reference sequence). V trimming: 6 bases; J trimming: 0 bases; junction bases outside the gene matches: 6. The CDR3: CSATTSGPSYEQYF. CDR3 DNA sequence: TGCAGTGCAACAACTAGCGGGCCCTCCTACGAGCAGTACTTC.

This clonotype was seen repeatedly, ten times or more. In DNA form, the CDR3 reads TGTGCCAGCAGTTTACAGGGGGCGGGGGAGCAGTACTTC. It codes for CASSLQGAGEQYF. The rearrangement joins TRBV12-3 or TRBV12-4 to TRBJ2-7, with 8 bases identical to TRBD1. V was clipped by 2 bases and J by 7 bases; unmatched bases: 4. The CDR3 loop spans 13 amino acids.

This clonotype was observed many times. The chain joins TRBV6-2 or TRBV6-3 to TRBJ2-2; D perhaps matches TRBD2 (5 bases). V lost 7 bases and J lost 0, with 15 bases in between. The germline CDR1 and CDR2 sequences are MNHEY and SVGEGT. CDR3 length: 16 residues. CDR3 loop: CASNRGGHSNTGELFF. The CDR3 DNA sequence: TGTGCCAGCAACCGTGGAGGCCACTCGAACACCGGGGAGCTGTTTTTT.

This clonotype was counted ten times or more. Here the CDR3 reads CSAPPGLAGEASYNEQFF. The CDR3 nucleotides read TGCAGTGCCCCCCCGGGACTAGCGGGAGAGGCCTCCTACAATGAGCAGTTCTTC. The V gene is TRBV20-1, the J gene TRBJ2-1, with 14 bases lining up with TRBD2. CDR3 length: 18 residues. J was trimmed by 0 bases and V by 6 bases; bases with no gene match: 10. Per germline, CDR1 DFQATT and CDR2 SNEGSKA (reference sequence).

This clonotype has a count of ten or more. The chain has TRBV6-1 and TRBJ2-4, with D uncertain. Trimming removed 5 bases from V and 6 bases from J, with 11 bases in between. The CDR3 consists of 13 residues. Germline values: CDR1 MNHNS, CDR2 SASEGT. The CDR3 bases are TGTGCCAGCAGTACAACGGACGTAAACATTCAGTACTTC. It specifies CASSTTDVNIQYF.

The table lists this clonotype with a few counts. V usage is TRBV5-4 and J usage is TRBJ2-1; TRBD2 is a possible D gene (5 bases). Per germline, CDR1 SGHNT and CDR2 YYREEE (reference sequence). CDR3 length: 15 residues. The V gene lost 0 bases and the J gene lost 9 bases, with 16 bases spanning the gap. CDR3 bases: TGTGCCAGCAGCTTGGGACCACTAGGCGGGCTTGAGCAGTTCTTC. It translates to CASSLGPLGGLEQFF. Full variable domain (outside the CDR3, taken from reference TRBV5-4 and TRBJ2-1): ETGVTQSPTHLIKTRGQQVTLRCSSQSGHNTVSWYQQALGQGPQFIFQYYREEENGRGNFPPRFSGLQFPNYSSELNVNALELDDSALYLCASSLGPLGGLEQFFGPGTRLTVL.

The chain links TRBV23-1 to TRBJ2-7, with D hard to call. TRBV23-1 is an ORF, with its function uncertain. The CDR3 extends over 17 amino acids. The V gene lost 1 base and the J gene lost 3 bases, with 19 bases spanning the gap. This chain's CDR3 is CASSQLFIGSPIYEQYF. DNA of the CDR3: TGCGCCAGCAGTCAATTGTTCATTGGGTCCCCAATCTACGAGCAGTACTTC.

The chain joins TRBV11-1 to TRBJ2-7; the match to TRBD2 covers 7 bases. CDR3 length equals 18 residues. Looked up from germline, CDR1 is SGHAT and CDR2 is FQDESV (reference sequence). The V and J ends lost 4 bases and 2 bases, in that order; junction bases with no gene match: 17. CDR3 loop: CASSSSTGRIGTPYEQYF. The CDR3 DNA sequence: TGTGCCAGCAGCTCATCCACCGGGAGGATAGGGACCCCCTACGAGCAGTACTTC.

This clonotype is a singleton in its sample. A read error may explain this, as a much larger clone is one base away. J is TRBJ2-1 and V is TRBV6-2 or TRBV6-3; 8 bases are a match to TRBD2. The V gene's germline CDR1 is MNHEY and CDR2 SVGEGT. The CDR3 totals 14 residues. CDR3 DNA sequence: TGTACCAGCAGTATGGGACTAGTCCCCGTTCTGCAGTTCTTC. Amino acid sequence: CTSSMGLVPVLQFF.

This clonotype has a count of ten or more. V usage is TRBV10-3 and J usage is TRBJ2-7; TRBD2 matches 15 bases. J was trimmed by 3 bases and V by 10 bases; bases with no gene match: 7. Germline assignment: CDR1 ENHRY and CDR2 SYGVKD. CDR3 length equals 15 residues. The DNA for the CDR3 is TGTGCCACCAGGACTAGCGGGAGGGCCGGCTACGAGCAGTACTTC. As protein: CATRTSGRAGYEQYF.

The rearrangement uses TRBV7-9 and TRBJ1-2; D not certain. The CDR3 covers 12 residues. The V and J ends lost 3 bases and 8 bases respectively, with 10 bases between them. The germline V gene has CDR1 SEHNR and CDR2 FQNEAQ (reference sequence). CDR3 protein: CASSFKSLGYTF. As DNA, the CDR3 is TGTGCCAGCAGCTTCAAATCCCTGGGCTACACCTTC. The variable domain in full, completed from reference TRBV7-9 and TRBJ1-2, reads DTGVSQNPRHKITKRGQNVTFRCDPISEHNRLYWYRQTLGQGPEFLTYFQNEAQLEKSRLLSDRFSAERPKGSFSTLEIQRTEQGDSAMYLCASSFKSLGYTFGSGTRLTVV.

This clonotype was seen more than once but under ten times. The V call is TRBV25-1, the J call TRBJ2-1; the match to TRBD2 covers 16 bases. The CDR3 consists of 21 residues. Germline values: CDR1 MGHDK, CDR2 SYGVNS. The CDR3 sequence: CAWSWGIVGTSGRALGNEQFF. The CDR3 region has the DNA TGTGCATGGTCTTGGGGGATTGTGGGGACTAGCGGGAGGGCCTTGGGCAATGAGCAGTTCTTC.

This clonotype was detected many times. The chain employs TRBV27 and TRBJ2-1, with 9 bases matching TRBD1. V dropped 6 bases and J dropped 9; count of bases not matched to a gene: 3. Germline values: CDR1 MNHEY, CDR2 SMNVEV (reference sequence). The CDR3 runs 12 residues. In nucleotides, the CDR3 is TGTGCCAGCAGCTTGGGACAGGGTGAGCAGTTCTTC. It specifies CASSLGQGEQFF.

Concerning this clonotype: One base away lies a much larger clone, so this may be a sequencing read error. The rearrangement joins TRBV6-1 to TRBJ2-2; 8 positions match TRBD2. Germline V gene data show CDR1 as MNHNS and CDR2 as SASEGT. The ends lost 8 bases at V and 4 bases at J; junction bases unmatched: 6. The CDR3 consists of 14 residues. CDR3 sequence: CASESGSTTGELFF. As DNA, the CDR3 is TGTGCCAGCGAGAGCGGGAGTACCACCGGGGAGCTGTTTTTT.

In its sample, this clonotype was seen many times. V is TRBV10-3 and J is TRBJ2-1; TRBD2 aligns across 7 bases. CDR1 is ENHRY and CDR2 is SYGVKD in the germline V gene. V shed 5 bases and J 5 bases; nucleotides not matched to a gene: 6. The CDR3 is 14 amino acids. CDR3 in amino acids: CAISPGLSNNEQFF. DNA of the CDR3: TGTGCCATCAGTCCGGGACTATCCAACAATGAGCAGTTCTTC.

This clonotype was recorded many times. The V and J genes are TRBV5-6 and TRBJ1-1; TRBD1 is a possible D gene (5 bases). The CDR3 length is 14 residues. Germline values: CDR1 SGHDT, CDR2 YYEEEE. Trimming stripped 6 bases from V and 6 bases from J, with 18 bases between. The CDR3 region is CASTAGPRPPEAFF. CDR3 DNA: TGTGCCAGCACAGCGGGGCCGCGACCCCCTGAAGCTTTCTTT.

This clonotype showed up many times. The chain is built from TRBV9 and TRBJ2-1, with TRBD2 matching 14 bases. The V and J ends lost 0 bases and 10 bases, in that order; junction bases with no gene match: 6. Germline V CDR1 and CDR2: SGDLS, YYNGEE. The CDR3 covers 16 residues. In DNA, the CDR3 is TGTGCCAGCAGCGTAGGGGGACTAGCGGGAGATCAGGAGCAGTTCTTC. It codes for CASSVGGLAGDQEQFF.

This clonotype was observed at least ten times. The chain employs TRBV12-3 or TRBV12-4 and TRBJ1-4, with a tentative D call TRBD1 (6 bases). V gave up 5 bases and J gave up 7 bases, with 17 bases separating them. The CDR3 extends over 15 amino acids. This CDR3 is CASSPWVGGGEKLFF. CDR3 DNA sequence: TGTGCCAGCAGTCCTTGGGTAGGGGGAGGTGAAAAACTGTTTTTT.

This clonotype has ten or more counts. V gene TRBV29-1 combines with J gene TRBJ2-7, with 8 nucleotides matching TRBD1. V shed 0 bases and J 2 bases; nucleotides not matched to a gene: 3. The germline V gene has CDR1 SQVTM and CDR2 ANQGSEA. The CDR3 spans 14 residues. The CDR3 bases are TGCAGCGTTGAAGAGGACAGGGAAGCCTACGAGCAGTACTTC. As protein: CSVEEDREAYEQYF.